The 22 T cell receptor beta chains reported below all come from one sample, sequenced in a study of technical replicates of blood from a few donors. Sequencing used immunoSEQ multiplex PCR; TCRdb keeps in-frame clones, though not all of them. This repertoire shows roughly 90,000 clones, 85% to 95% found once; its top ten account for more than 0.25%. Sample: T cells isolated from PBMCs. The source of these receptors is a human donor in good health.

This clone has only a few counts. V is TRBV19 and J is TRBJ1-5; the match to TRBD1 covers 7 bases. The CDR3 covers 15 residues. Trimming removed 6 bases from V and 5 bases from J; junction bases left unmatched: 10. CDR1 is LNHDA and CDR2 is SQIVND in the germline V gene (reference sequence). CDR3 coding DNA: TGTGCCAGTAGAGCGGAAACAGGGGCCGATCAGCCCCAGCATTTT. Its translation: CASRAETGADQPQHF.

This chain connects TRBV6-5 to TRBJ2-1; TRBD2 might be the D (6 bases). CDR1 MNHEY and CDR2 SVGAGI come from the germline V gene. The CDR3 is made up of 15 amino acids. V lost 6 bases and J 7 bases, leaving 19 bases between the germline ends. The CDR3 sequence is CASRTVASVLNEQFF. CDR3 nucleotides: TGTGCCAGCAGAACGGTGGCTAGCGTTCTAAATGAGCAGTTCTTC.

This chain connects TRBV7-9 to TRBJ1-2, with D perhaps matching TRBD1 (6 bases). The germline V gene has CDR1 SEHNR and CDR2 FQNEAQ (reference sequence). The CDR3 loop spans 14 amino acids. The V and J ends lost 4 bases and 4 bases respectively, with 13 bases between them. The DNA for the CDR3 is TGTGCCAGCAGCTCCAAACAGGGTGGCTATGGCTACACCTTC. Translation gives CASSSKQGGYGYTF.

V and J are TRBV5-1 and TRBJ2-3; 7 nucleotides match TRBD2. Per the germline V gene, CDR1 is SGHRS and CDR2 is YFSETQ. The CDR3 covers 15 residues. V trimming: 4 bases; J trimming: 2 bases; junction bases outside the gene matches: 7. The DNA for the CDR3 is TGCGCCAGCAGCATTACGGGAGGAACCACAGATACGCAGTATTTT. Translated: CASSITGGTTDTQYF.

The table lists this clone with a few counts. The chain couples TRBV5-4 to TRBJ1-1, with TRBD1 identical over 7 bases. Germline loops: CDR1 SGHNT, CDR2 YYREEE (reference sequence). Unmatched junction bases numbered 9, after V lost 2 bases and J lost 5 bases. This CDR3 comprises 15 residues. CDR3 coding DNA: TGTGCCAGCAGCTTAGGAACAGGGGTAGGTACTGAAGCTTTCTTT. Amino acid sequence: CASSLGTGVGTEAFF.

The gene calls are TRBV7-9 and TRBJ2-2; D remains unclear. Germline V gives CDR1 SEHNR, CDR2 FQNEAQ (reference sequence). The CDR3 runs to 17 residues. Trimming left V 2 bases short and J 6 bases short, with 19 bases between. CDR3 sequence reads: CASSLIPSLVGSGELFF. In DNA, the CDR3 is TGTGCCAGCAGCTTAATCCCTTCGCTAGTCGGGTCCGGGGAGCTGTTTTTT. Drawing the rest from reference TRBV7-9 and TRBJ2-2, the complete variable domain is DTGVSQNPRHKITKRGQNVTFRCDPISEHNRLYWYRQTLGQGPEFLTYFQNEAQLEKSRLLSDRFSAERPKGSFSTLEIQRTEQGDSAMYLCASSLIPSLVGSGELFFGEGSRLTVL.

The CDR3 DNA reads as TGTGCCAGCATAAGGGATGGAGGAAACATTCAGTACTTC. Its translation is CASIRDGGNIQYF. The chain combines TRBV6-6 with TRBJ2-4; D might be TRBD2 (5 bases). This CDR3 has 13 amino acids. In germline, CDR1 is MNHNY, CDR2 SVGAGI (reference sequence). Deletions cut 7 bases from V and 6 bases from J, with 13 bases between.

V usage is TRBV6-5 and J usage is TRBJ1-1; 7 bases line up with TRBD1. V lost 6 bases to trimming and J lost 6 bases; unmatched junction nucleotides: 7. Germline values: CDR1 MNHEY, CDR2 SVGAGI. CDR3 size: 13 residues. The CDR3 is CASSRRQGAEAFF. In DNA, the CDR3 is TGTGCCAGCAGCCGACGACAGGGCGCTGAAGCTTTCTTT.

The J gene is TRBJ2-7, the V gene TRBV28, with D possibly being TRBD2 (6 bases). V lost 0 bases and J lost 1, with 10 bases in between. This CDR3 region has 15 residues. Germline CDR1 and CDR2: MDHEN and SYDVKM. CDR3 sequence: CASSLWQEGSYEQYF. The CDR3 DNA reads TGTGCCAGCAGTTTATGGCAGGAGGGTTCCTACGAGCAGTACTTC. The variable domain in full, completed from reference TRBV28 and TRBJ2-7, reads DVKVTQSSRYLVKRTGEKVFLECVQDMDHENMFWYRQDPGLGLRLIYFSYDVKMKEKGDIPEGYSVSREKKERFSLILESASTNQTSMYLCASSLWQEGSYEQYFGPGTRLTVT.

The J gene is TRBJ2-2, the V gene TRBV4-1; the D gene is possibly TRBD1 (5 bases). CDR3 length: 14 amino acids. Trimming took 4 bases from V and 4 from J, leaving 10 bases between them. CDR1 is MGHRA, CDR2 YSYEKL, per germline. CDR3 amino acids: CASSRQGGTGELFF. In nucleotides, the CDR3 is TGCGCCAGCAGCCGGCAGGGCGGCACCGGGGAGCTGTTTTTT.

This chain joins TRBV5-8 and TRBJ1-2, with D hard to call. Trimming shortened V by 2 bases and J by 2 bases, and 7 bases separated the two germline ends. Per germline, CDR1 SGHTS and CDR2 YDEGEE. CDR3 length: 13 residues. CDR3 sequence reads: CASSFRENYGYTF. The CDR3 DNA is TGTGCCAGCAGCTTTCGCGAGAACTATGGCTACACCTTC.

The chain employs TRBV19 and TRBJ2-7, with D tentatively TRBD1 (5 bases). The V and J ends lost 9 bases and 0 bases respectively, with 12 bases between them. The CDR3 has 13 amino acids. Germline values: CDR1 LNHDA, CDR2 SQIVND (reference sequence). CDR3 nucleotides: TGTGCCAGCCAACGGACAAGCTCCTACGAGCAGTACTTC. Amino acids: CASQRTSSYEQYF.

The V and J genes are TRBV19 and TRBJ2-1; D ambiguous. Germline assignment: CDR1 LNHDA and CDR2 SQIVND (reference sequence). The length of the CDR3 is 12 residues. The V gene lost 6 bases and the J gene lost 5 bases, with 8 bases spanning the gap. CDR3 loop: CASSRGNNEQFF. In nucleotides, the CDR3 is TGTGCCAGTAGCCGCGGTAACAATGAGCAGTTCTTC.

V and J are TRBV10-1 and TRBJ2-7; D perhaps matches TRBD1 (6 bases). CDR3 size: 15 residues. CDR1 and CDR2 from the germline V gene are WNHNN and SYGVQD (reference sequence). The V end was cut by 3 bases, the J end by 3 bases, with 15 bases between. The CDR3 nucleotides read TGCGCCAGCAGTGAAGGGACACGAGTACTCTACGAGCAGTACTTC. This codes for CASSEGTRVLYEQYF.

The sample holds one count of this clone. The CDR3 sequence: CASSMRQAVGRGDYNEQFF. The DNA for the CDR3 is TGTGCCAGTAGTATGCGACAGGCCGTCGGCAGGGGGGATTACAATGAGCAGTTCTTC. The genes are TRBV19 and TRBJ2-1; tentatively, D is TRBD1 (7 bases). The germline V gene encodes CDR1 LNHDA and CDR2 SQIVND (reference sequence). The CDR3 is 19 amino acids. The ends were cut back, 3 bases at V and 4 bases at J, with 25 bases in the middle.

This rearrangement joins TRBV5-1 to TRBJ1-2; possibly TRBD1 for D (5 bases). The CDR3 length is 14 residues. From germline, CDR1 is SGHRS and CDR2 YFSETQ. V was pared by 4 bases and J by 4 bases, with 14 bases between. The CDR3 is CASSPTGEGYGYTF. The CDR3, as DNA: TGCGCCAGCAGCCCGACGGGGGAAGGCTATGGCTACACCTTC.

The chain joins TRBV9 to TRBJ2-5, with 8 bases fitting TRBD1. The J segment lost 2 bases and the V segment lost 3 bases, leaving 3 bases of the junction unmatched. Germline CDR1 and CDR2: SGDLS and YYNGEE. The CDR3 runs to 14 residues. The CDR3 loop reads CASSARTGQETQYF. The CDR3 DNA sequence: TGTGCCAGCAGCGCCCGGACAGGGCAAGAGACCCAGTACTTC.

This clone was recorded only once. The rearrangement joins TRBV5-1 to TRBJ1-4; TRBD1 agrees at 7 bases. The V segment lost 3 bases and the J segment 4 bases; nucleotides outside the gene matches: 3. This CDR3 spans 14 amino acids. Germline CDR1 and CDR2: SGHRS and YFSETQ. The CDR3 protein is CASSSGTVNEKLFF. CDR3 in DNA: TGCGCCAGCAGCTCCGGGACAGTTAATGAAAAACTGTTTTTT.

This chain uses TRBV28 with TRBJ2-7, with D maybe TRBD2 (6 bases). Trimming stripped 4 bases from V and 0 bases from J, with 13 bases between. CDR1 and CDR2 (germline): MDHEN, SYDVKM. The CDR3 contains 15 residues. The CDR3 nucleotides are TGTGCCAGCAGTTCGCTAGGCGGGGACTCCTACGAGCAGTACTTC. It specifies CASSSLGGDSYEQYF.

This clone was seen a few times. This chain uses TRBV2 with TRBJ2-7; D call uncertain. The V end was cut by 3 bases, the J end by 6 bases, with 12 bases between. The V gene's germline CDR1 is SNHLY and CDR2 FYNNEI. This CDR3 has 13 amino acids. CDR3 nucleotides: TGTGCCAGCAGTGAGCCCTTTAGAATCGAGCAGTACTTC. Translating it yields CASSEPFRIEQYF.

This chain joins TRBV19 and TRBJ2-1; a possible D gene is TRBD2 (5 bases). V lost 2 bases and J lost 0, with 11 bases in between. CDR1 and CDR2 (germline): LNHDA, SQIVND (reference sequence). This CDR3 is built from 16 residues. The CDR3, as DNA: TGTGCCAGTAGTATAACGAGCGGCAGCTCCTACAATGAGCAGTTCTTC. Protein product: CASSITSGSSYNEQFF.

This chain joins TRBV27 and TRBJ2-2, with no clear D. The V gene's germline CDR1 is MNHEY and CDR2 SMNVEV (reference sequence). The ends were cut back, 3 bases at V and 0 bases at J, with 8 bases in the middle. This CDR3 spans 15 amino acids. This chain's CDR3 is CASSFSTANTGELFF. The CDR3 DNA sequence: TGTGCCAGCAGTTTCTCCACAGCGAACACCGGGGAGCTGTTTTTT.